This section outlines one T cell receptor beta chain sequence together with its context. The antigen this receptor binds is unknown. No per-base quality is available; no much larger clone lies one base away. The library was prepared using the immunoSEQ multiplex PCR assay. A mixture of 60 forward primers for TCR Vbeta segments and 13 reverse primers for TCR Jbeta segments was used in the multiplex PCR. Amplification of the CDR3 region of rearranged TCR beta genes was performed with a multiplex PCR assay on genomic DNA. Amplified TCR beta libraries were sequenced as 87-base-pair reads on the Illumina HiSeq System. From the authors' description of their analysis: A later analysis tallied 75 million to 85 million unique TCR beta chains across the 650 to 750 repertoires, and about 10 million of those chains were shared by two or more donors. To remove PCR and sequencing errors, raw reads were error-corrected and collapsed into unique sequences using a nearest-neighbor algorithm that merged closely related sequences. CDR3 sequences were aligned to IMGT reference sequences to assign V, D and J gene segments. For a sequence to be retained, at least a six-nucleotide match to both a V gene segment and a J gene segment was required. Rearrangements were called productive when the CDR3 lacked stop codons and stayed in frame with V and J; all others were non-productive. CDR3 was defined according to IMGT convention as the region running from the second conserved V-encoded cysteine to the conserved J-encoded phenylalanine. The earlier analysis of about 640 of the donors excluded any sequence lacking an unambiguous match to a single V gene segment. In an earlier analysis of roughly 600 of the donors, a V segment was called functional when productive rearrangements were above 56.7%, and segregating when the standard deviation between donors exceeded 5%. A statistical classification framework was built for diagnosing cytomegalovirus status from the catalog of TCR beta chain sequences. In a later analysis, TCR nucleotide sequences were compared against IMGT/GENE-DB human TR gene sequences so that V and J genes could be assigned. In a later analysis, CDR3 sequences and most-parsimonious VDJ recombination scenarios were assigned using the TCRdist pipeline. In a later analysis, each TCR beta chain was defined by its CDR3 amino acid sequence together with its V-gene family, and reads without a unique V-gene family were excluded. A later analysis removed 600 or so highly shared, low-generation-probability nucleotide sequences to deal with suspected cross-contamination and a sequencing artifact. In a later analysis, a clonal expansion index was calculated for each public chain from normalized within-repertoire ranks of inferred template counts. A later analysis computed generation probabilities with a VDJ recombination model fitted to out-of-frame rearrangements, and checked the results against IGoR. Hypergeometric tests were used in a later analysis to score TCR-TCR, TCR-HLA and TCR-CMV co-occurrence, with a repertoire-size bias correction applied to the TCR pairs. In a later analysis, false discovery rates were estimated by permuting HLA or CMV assignments 20 times. In a later analysis, co-occurring TCRs were grouped using DBSCAN, and TCRdist sequence similarity was added for clustering within HLA-allele-positive subsets. Repertoires with fewer than 30,000 or more than 120,000 public chains were left out of co-occurrence clustering, as were about 5 repertoires with anomalous nucleotide sharing. TCRdb's version of the immuneACCESS table is confined to in-frame rearrangements and falls short of the full clone set. An unresolved V gene accounts for under half of the shortfall where checked; the remainder is of unknown origin. V, J and clone size are those of that table, while D and trimming were read from the DNA. Within this sample are about 190,000 clones, with approximately 79% of them counted one time only. The leading ten clones occupy roughly 1.6% of the sample.

In total, roughly 670 healthy bone marrow donors made up the cohort. All cohort members were sampled while nominally healthy, although unrecorded immune exposures were likely present. The donor tested CMV seronegative and was one of the 352 seronegative cohort members. Every donor gave a peripheral blood sample, and the peripheral blood mononuclear cells from that sample were used for TCR beta sequencing. Genomic DNA was extracted from the blood cell samples with the Qiagen DNeasy Blood Extraction Kit. Trimming accounts for 2 bases at V and 4 bases at J, while the number of junction bases matched to no gene is 3. The CDR1 and CDR2 encoded by the germline V gene (reference sequence) are GTSNPN and SVGIG. From its cysteine to its phenylalanine, the CDR3 spans 13 amino acids. The DNA shown is the 39-base CDR3, in frame from base 1. This sample was included in a study of cytomegalovirus exposure and HLA in healthy donors (dated by TCRdb to about 2017). Background for the entire study: According to an earlier analysis of several hundred of the donors, about 179 million T cells yielded roughly 100 million unique TCR beta sequences and about 280 Gb of sequence data. An early release covering 500 to 750 HLA-typed donors comprised roughly 300 gigabases of sequencing data and tens of millions of unique TCR sequences. The genetic ancestry cluster associated with self-reported Caucasian donors included over 80% of the roughly 360 genotyped donors. The study aimed to test whether cataloging public T cell receptors could reveal signatures of past pathogen exposure. The T cell repertoires of under 700 subjects were profiled by immunosequencing and related to cytomegalovirus serostatus. Besides the first cohort of about 730 subjects, a separate validation cohort made up of 90 to 150 different subjects was used. The study combined high-throughput TCR immunosequencing, statistical association of individual TCRs with disease status, and machine learning to predict cytomegalovirus infection status. To study patterns of TCR occurrence, a later analysis re-analyzed previously published TCR beta repertoires from around 700 donors and added high-resolution HLA genotyping. In the later analysis, no new phenotypic data were used to find candidate immune exposures; instead, reliance was placed on TCR beta sequences and their occurrence across donors. In an earlier analysis of around 540 of the donors, high-throughput TCR beta sequencing was used to judge whether each TCR beta V gene segment behaved as functional or pseudogenic. Donor age, sex, ethnicity and CMV serostatus were collected together with the repertoire data. A later genetic analysis took genome-wide SNP genotypes for about three fifths of the 666 donors and used that subset as a discovery cohort. All discovery cohort repertoires had been generated using a single sequencing platform. HLA typing included class I and class II loci at four-digit resolution. The number of donors typed differed by locus, with about 629-630 for A, B, C, DRB1 and DQB1, roughly 520 for DQA1, under 610 for DPA1, and approximately 470 for DPB1. Because of strong linkage in the cohort, a few DR-DQ haplotypes were treated as single units for association and clustering. Among roughly 370 genotyped donors of the cohort, an average of around 240,000 unique TCR beta nucleotide sequences were sequenced per donor, roughly a sixth of them non-productive. Results the study describes overall, beyond this receptor: A few of the identified cytomegalovirus-associated TCR beta chains were confirmed in vitro to be specific for cytomegalovirus antigens. Most CMV-associated TCR beta chains appeared to be HLA-restricted in a later analysis, and the HLA associations seemed to be driven largely by CMV exposure. A cluster of highly shared sequence variants was judged likely to represent a technical artifact of the sequencing pipeline. In the study, some 160 TCR beta chains were listed as associated with cytomegalovirus. Linkage disequilibrium might explain the correlated functional status among segregating V segments, but an unknown experimental factor could not be ruled out. An association between a missense DCLRE1C variant and V-gene and J-gene trimming of TCR beta chains was found in a later genetic analysis and replicated in an independent cohort. Because HLA typing was unavailable for some donors at each locus, only the typed subset was used in association tests. The only immune exposure information available for the cohort was CMV serostatus. A further reported finding was that TCR beta sequences accurately predicted the HLA-A and HLA-B alleles for most subjects in the first cohort. In both the original and validation cohorts, the classifier was reported to diagnose cytomegalovirus status with high specificity and sensitivity. Over 15 rarely observed V segments, including chromosome 9 orphons, were excluded from the earlier analysis of several hundred of the donors because counts were too low. Most TCR sequences were seen in very few donors, while some public TCRs were found in many individuals. In an earlier analysis of under 600 of the donors, most TCR beta V segments were observed in productive rearrangements about 90% or about 30% of the time, broadly matching IMGT annotations. Compared with equally common non-associated chains, HLA-associated TCR beta chains in a later analysis were more clonally expanded and had lower generation probabilities. In a later analysis, several top co-occurrence clusters were reported to appear linked to parvovirus B19, influenza, CMV and Epstein-Barr virus. Sequencing depth was assumed to be roughly uniform across donors in the presence/absence analyses, though that assumption may not hold. In a later genetic analysis, fewer N-insertions in productive TCRs were reported among donors in an Asian-associated ancestry cluster than the roughly 700-donor mean. According to a later analysis, TCR association rates differed among HLA loci, with DRB1 alleles showing the most associated TCRs and HLA-C alleles showing the fewest. The authors suggested that the approach could potentially be generalized to other disease states and immunological phenotypes. Specific HLA alleles were associated with more than 15,000 TCR beta sequences at a false discovery rate of 0.05 in a later analysis. Some IMGT-functional V segments, including TRBV6-2 and TRBV6-3, could not be distinguished by the 87-base-pair reads and were therefore excluded. Assigning TCR associations to individual alleles was difficult when HLA alleles, especially DR and DQ, strongly co-occurred. The cohort was sequenced for TCR beta chains only, and without alpha or paired-chain data the features that could be detected were limited.

The receptor's source is a woman younger than 30 in good health and CMV-seronegative. The sample taken for sequencing was PBMCs. The chain links TRBV30 with TRBJ1-1; TRBD1 matches 8 bases in the middle. The CDR3: CAWSSTGGTEAFF. The nucleotides are TGTGCCTGGAGTTCCACAGGGGGCACTGAAGCTTTCTTT.